This paragraph reports one TCR beta chain. Authors' processing steps: Estimated nucleated cell counts came from reference gene primer amplification. Here immunoSEQ multiplex PCR was the method, and the copy in TCRdb shows in-frame clones only, minus some. V, J and clone size derive from that table, while D and trimming were established from the DNA sequence. The sample shows roughly 62,000 clones, approximately 79% of them seen only once. The CDR3 extends over 15 amino acids. The V and J ends lost 4 bases and 1 base respectively, with 14 bases between them. Germline CDR1 is SGHAT and CDR2 is FQNNGV. This entry is derived from a study of blood T cell repertoires in COVID-19.

The receptor was isolated from a man between 60 and 70 years old with acute or convalescent COVID-19. The rearrangement uses TRBV11-2 and TRBJ2-7; the D gene is possibly TRBD1 (7 bases). Sequenced input: peripheral blood. The CDR3 sequence is CASSSGAGGSYEQYF. In DNA form, the CDR3 reads TGTGCCAGCAGCTCCGGGGCAGGGGGGTCCTACGAGCAGTACTTC.